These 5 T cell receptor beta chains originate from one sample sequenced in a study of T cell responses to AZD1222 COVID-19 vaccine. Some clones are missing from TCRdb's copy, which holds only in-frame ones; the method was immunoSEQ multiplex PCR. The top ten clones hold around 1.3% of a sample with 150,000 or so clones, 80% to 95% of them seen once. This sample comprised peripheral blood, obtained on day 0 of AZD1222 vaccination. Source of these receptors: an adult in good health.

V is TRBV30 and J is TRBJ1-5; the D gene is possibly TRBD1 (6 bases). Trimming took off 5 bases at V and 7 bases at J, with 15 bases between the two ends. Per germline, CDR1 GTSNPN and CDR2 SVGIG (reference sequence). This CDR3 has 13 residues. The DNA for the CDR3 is TGTGCCTGGTCTACAGGGTTGGACCAGCCCCAGCATTTT. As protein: CAWSTGLDQPQHF.

CDR3 sequence (DNA): TGTGCCAGCACCCCCCCCGGGGTACTTGAAGCTTTCTTT. As protein: CASTPPGVLEAFF. This sequence joins TRBV5-5 and TRBJ1-1; D is unclear. In germline, CDR1 is SGHKS, CDR2 YYEKEE (reference sequence). Trimming left V 6 bases short and J 7 bases short, with 16 bases between. The CDR3 totals 13 residues.

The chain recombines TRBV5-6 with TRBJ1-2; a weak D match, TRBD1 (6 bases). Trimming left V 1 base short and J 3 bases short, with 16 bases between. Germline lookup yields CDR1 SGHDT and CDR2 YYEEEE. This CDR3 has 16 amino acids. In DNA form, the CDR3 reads TGTGCCAGCAGCTTGCCTCTCGCAGGGGCGGACTATGGCTACACCTTC. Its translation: CASSLPLAGADYGYTF. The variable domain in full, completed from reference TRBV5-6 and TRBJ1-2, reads DAGVTQSPTHLIKTRGQQVTLRCSPKSGHDTVSWYQQALGQGPQFIFQYYEEEERQRGNFPDRFSGHQFPNYSSELNVNALLLGDSALYLCASSLPLAGADYGYTFGSGTRLTVV.

The CDR3 DNA is TGTGCCATCAGGGGTCACAGGGAGGGGGACACTGAAGCTTTCTTT. Translated: CAIRGHREGDTEAFF. The genes are TRBV10-3 and TRBJ1-1, with a tentative D call TRBD1 (6 bases). CDR1 is ENHRY and CDR2 is SYGVKD in the germline V gene. The V gene lost 6 bases and the J gene lost 3 bases, with 17 bases spanning the gap. This CDR3 is 15 amino acids long.

CDR3: CASSIARGPYEQYF. Here the CDR3 DNA reads TGTGCCAGTAGTATCGCCAGGGGACCCTACGAGCAGTACTTC. The chain couples TRBV19 to TRBJ2-7; D might be TRBD1 (6 bases). The germline V and J ends were trimmed by 3 bases and 2 bases, with 11 bases remaining between them. The CDR3 length is 14 residues. The germline V gene has CDR1 LNHDA and CDR2 SQIVND (reference sequence).